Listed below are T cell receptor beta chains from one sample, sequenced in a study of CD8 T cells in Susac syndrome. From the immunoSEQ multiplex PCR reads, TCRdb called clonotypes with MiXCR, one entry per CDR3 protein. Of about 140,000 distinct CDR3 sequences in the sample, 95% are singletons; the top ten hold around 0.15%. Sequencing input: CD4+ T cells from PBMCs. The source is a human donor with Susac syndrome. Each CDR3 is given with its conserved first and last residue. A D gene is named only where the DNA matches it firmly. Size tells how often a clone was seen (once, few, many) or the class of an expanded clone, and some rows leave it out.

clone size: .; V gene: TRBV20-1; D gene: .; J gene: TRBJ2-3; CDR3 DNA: TGCAGTGCTAGAGGGGGAACTAGATCGGCGGATACGCAGTATTTT; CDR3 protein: CSARGGTRSADTQYF
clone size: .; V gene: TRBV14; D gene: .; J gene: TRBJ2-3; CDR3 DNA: TGTGCCAGCAGCCAAGATTACTGGAGTAGTAGGGATACGCAGTATTTT; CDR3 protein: CASSQDYWSSRDTQYF
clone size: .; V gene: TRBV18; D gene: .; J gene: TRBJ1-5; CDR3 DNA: TGTGCCAGCTCACCAATGCGGACAGATCAGCCCCAGCATTTT; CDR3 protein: CASSPMRTDQPQHF
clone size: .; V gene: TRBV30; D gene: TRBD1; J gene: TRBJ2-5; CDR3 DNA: TGTGCCTGGAGTGGAATTTTGCAGGGGGCTAGAGAGACCCAGTACTTC; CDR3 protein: CAWSGILQGARETQYF
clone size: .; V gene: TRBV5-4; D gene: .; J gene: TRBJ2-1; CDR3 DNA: TGTGCCAGCAGCTTGGGACAACCGGGACATTACTCCTACAATGAGCAGTTCTTC; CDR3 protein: CASSLGQPGHYSYNEQFF
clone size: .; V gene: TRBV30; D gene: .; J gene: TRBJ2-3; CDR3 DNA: TGTGCCTGGACAGGAAAAGATACGCAGTATTTT; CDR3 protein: CAWTGKDTQYF
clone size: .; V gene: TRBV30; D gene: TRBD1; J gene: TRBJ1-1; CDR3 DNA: TGTGCCTGGATAAGGGACAGGGGGACTGAAGCTTTCTTT; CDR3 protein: CAWIRDRGTEAFF
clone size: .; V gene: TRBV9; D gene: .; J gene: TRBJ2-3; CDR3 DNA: TGTGCCAGCAGCGTAGTCGGGGGCGCAGGAGATACGCAGTATTTT; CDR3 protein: CASSVVGGAGDTQYF
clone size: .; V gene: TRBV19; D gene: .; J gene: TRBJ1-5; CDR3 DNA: TGTGCCAGTAGTAGACTTTTAGGAGGCAATCAGCCCCAGCATTTT; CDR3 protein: CASSRLLGGNQPQHF
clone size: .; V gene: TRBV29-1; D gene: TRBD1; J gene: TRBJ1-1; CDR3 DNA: TGCAGCGTCAGGGGGGGTCCAGAAGCTTTCTTT; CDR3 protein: CSVRGGPEAFF
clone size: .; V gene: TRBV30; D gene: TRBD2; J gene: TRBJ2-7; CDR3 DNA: TGTGCCCTGGGAGGGGACTCCTACGAGCAGTACTTC; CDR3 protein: CALGGDSYEQYF
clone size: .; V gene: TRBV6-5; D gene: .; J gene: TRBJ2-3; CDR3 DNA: TGTGCCAGCAGGGGGGCAGATACGCAGTATTTT; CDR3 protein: CASRGADTQYF
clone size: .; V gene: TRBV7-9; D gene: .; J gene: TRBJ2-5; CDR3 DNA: TGTGCCAGCAGCTTGATTGGGGGAGAGACCCAGTACTTC; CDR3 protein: CASSLIGGETQYF
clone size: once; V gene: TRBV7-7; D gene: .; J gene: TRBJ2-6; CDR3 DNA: TGTGCTAGCAGCTTGGGGGTGTTCGGGGACTCTGGGGCCAACGTCCTGACTTTC; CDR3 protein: CASSLGVFGDSGANVLTF
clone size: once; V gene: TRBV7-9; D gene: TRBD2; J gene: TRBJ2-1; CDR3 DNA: TGTGCCAGCAGCCCCAGCCAGCGGGGAAGGTCCTACAATGAGCAGTTCTTC; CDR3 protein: CASSPSQRGRSYNEQFF
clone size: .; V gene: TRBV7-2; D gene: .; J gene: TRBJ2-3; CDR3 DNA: TGTGCCAGCAGCTGGGTTTGGGGGGGCACAGATACGCAGTATTTT; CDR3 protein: CASSWVWGGTDTQYF
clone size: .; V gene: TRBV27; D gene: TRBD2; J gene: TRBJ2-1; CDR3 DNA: TGTGCCAGCAGGGTAGCGGGACTTGGGGGTGAGCAGTTCTTC; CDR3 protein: CASRVAGLGGEQFF
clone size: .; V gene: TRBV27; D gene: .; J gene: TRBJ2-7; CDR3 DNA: TGTGCCAGCAGAGACAAGGGCGGAAGAAACGAGCAGTACTTC; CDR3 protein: CASRDKGGRNEQYF
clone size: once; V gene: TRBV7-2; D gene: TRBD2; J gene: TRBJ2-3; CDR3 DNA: TGTGCCAGCAGCTTAGGGGGGACTAACACAGATACGCAGTATTTT; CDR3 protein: CASSLGGTNTDTQYF
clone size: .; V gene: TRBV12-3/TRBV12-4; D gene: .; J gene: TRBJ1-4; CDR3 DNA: TGTGCCAGCACCCCCAGCGGACCTGAAAAACTGTTTTTT; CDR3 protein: CASTPSGPEKLFF
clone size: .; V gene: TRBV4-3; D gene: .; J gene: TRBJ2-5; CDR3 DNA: TGCGCCAGCAGCCAAGATCTGGGGGCAAGAGAGACCCAGTACTTC; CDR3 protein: CASSQDLGARETQYF
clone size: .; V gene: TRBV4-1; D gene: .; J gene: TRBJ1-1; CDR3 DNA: TGCGCCAGCAGCCAAGAATCCACAGTGAACACTGAAGCTTTCTTT; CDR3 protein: CASSQESTVNTEAFF
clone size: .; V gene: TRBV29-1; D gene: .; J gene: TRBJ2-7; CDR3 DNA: TGCAGCGGCTTAGGACAGAATCCATCCTACGAGCAGTACTTC; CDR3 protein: CSGLGQNPSYEQYF
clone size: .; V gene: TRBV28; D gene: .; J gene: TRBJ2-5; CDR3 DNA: TGTGCCAGCAGTTACACCTGGGGGCACCTCCTTGGAGAGACCCAGTACTTC; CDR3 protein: CASSYTWGHLLGETQYF
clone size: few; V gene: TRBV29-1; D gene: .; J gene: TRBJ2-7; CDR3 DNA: TGCAGCGTCAAATCTGCGGGGGCGGTATACGAGCAGTACTTC; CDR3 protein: CSVKSAGAVYEQYF
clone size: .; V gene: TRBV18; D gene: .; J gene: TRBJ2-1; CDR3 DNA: TGTGCCAGCTCACCGGGGGGTGATGAGCAGTTCTTC; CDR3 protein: CASSPGGDEQFF
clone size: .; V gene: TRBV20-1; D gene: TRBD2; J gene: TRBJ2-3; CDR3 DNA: TGCAGTGCTAGAGTCGCGGGAGCTTTGGATACGCAGTATTTT; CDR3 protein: CSARVAGALDTQYF
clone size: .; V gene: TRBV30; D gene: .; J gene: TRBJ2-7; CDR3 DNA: TGTGCCTGGAGTGTATTCGGCAGGAGCTACGAGCAGTACTTC; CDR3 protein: CAWSVFGRSYEQYF
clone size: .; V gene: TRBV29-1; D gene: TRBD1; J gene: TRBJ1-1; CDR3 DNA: TGCAGCGGTCAGAGACAGGGCATCACTGAAGCTTTCTTT; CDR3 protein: CSGQRQGITEAFF
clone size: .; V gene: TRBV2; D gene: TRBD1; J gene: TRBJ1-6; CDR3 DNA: TGTGCCAGCAGTCGGCAGGGGGCGCGTAATTCACCCCTCCACTTT; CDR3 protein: CASSRQGARNSPLHF
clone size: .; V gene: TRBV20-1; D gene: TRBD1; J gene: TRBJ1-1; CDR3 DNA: TGCAGTGTTTTGTCGACAGGGCCCACTGAAGCTTTCTTT; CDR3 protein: CSVLSTGPTEAFF
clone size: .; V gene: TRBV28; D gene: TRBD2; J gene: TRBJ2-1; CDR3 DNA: TGTGCCACCACTAGCGGGGGCCTTAACAATGAGCAGTTCTTC; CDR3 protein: CATTSGGLNNEQFF
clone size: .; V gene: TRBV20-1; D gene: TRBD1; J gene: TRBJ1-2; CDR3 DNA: TGCAGTGCTAGAGACCCTCGGACAGGGGCCCACTATGGCTACACCTTC; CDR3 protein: CSARDPRTGAHYGYTF
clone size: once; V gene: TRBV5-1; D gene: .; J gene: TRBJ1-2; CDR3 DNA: TGCGCCAGCAGCTTACAACCGGGAGACTATGGCTACACCTTC; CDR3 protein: CASSLQPGDYGYTF
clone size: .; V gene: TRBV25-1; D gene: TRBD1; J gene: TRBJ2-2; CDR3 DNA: TGTGCCAGCACTGAAATTACAGGGGCCGGGGAGCTGTTTTTT; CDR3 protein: CASTEITGAGELFF
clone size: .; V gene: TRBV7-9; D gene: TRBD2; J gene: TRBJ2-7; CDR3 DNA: TGTGCCAGCAGCCGCGGACTAGCGGGAGACGAGCAGTACTTC; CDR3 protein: CASSRGLAGDEQYF
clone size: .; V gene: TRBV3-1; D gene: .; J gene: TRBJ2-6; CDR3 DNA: TGTGCCAGCAGCCAAGTCCCCTCTGGGGCCAACGTCCTGACTTTC; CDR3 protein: CASSQVPSGANVLTF
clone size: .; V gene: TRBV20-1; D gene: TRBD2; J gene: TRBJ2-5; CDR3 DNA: TGCAGTGCTATTCGCTTCGGTGGGCTAGCGGGAAAAGAGACCCAGTACTTC; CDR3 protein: CSAIRFGGLAGKETQYF
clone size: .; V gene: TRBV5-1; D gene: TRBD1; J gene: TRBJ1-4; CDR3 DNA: TGCGCCAGCAGCCCGACGGGACAGGCTAATGAAAAACTGTTTTTT; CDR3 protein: CASSPTGQANEKLFF